The rows below give T cell receptor beta chains drawn from one sample of a study of liver allograft versus peripheral blood T cells. Via MiXCR, TCRdb re-called the reads, giving one row per CDR3 protein. Altogether several thousand distinct CDR3 sequences are present, 15% to 20% being singletons, with the ten largest covering roughly 54%. All receptors derive from a human patient who had a liver transplant. Some of the T cells may derive from the graft donor. The CDR3 runs from the conserved cysteine through the conserved F or W. D genes are given only for firm matches. Part of the rows lack a size; the others show once, few, many or a class for expanded clones.

>TRBD1|many|TRBV18|TRBJ1-5
CASSPPGTGVQPQHF
TGTGCCAGCTCACCACCCGGGACAGGGGTTCAGCCCCAGCATTTT
>TRBD1|-|TRBV19|TRBJ2-2
CASTSDRSGGELFF
TGTGCCAGTACCTCGGACAGGTCCGGCGGGGAGCTGTTTTTT
>-|medium-sized|TRBV27|TRBJ1-1
CASSFLRPYTEAFF
TGTGCCAGCAGTTTCCTTCGACCGTACACTGAAGCTTTCTTT
>-|few|TRBV7-9|TRBJ2-2
CASSLGASQNTGELFF
TGTGCCAGCAGCTTAGGTGCTAGCCAGAACACCGGGGAGCTGTTTTTT
>-|-|TRBV12-3/TRBV12-4|TRBJ2-7
CASSLGTDTYEQYF
TGTGCCAGCAGTTTAGGAACCGATACCTACGAGCAGTACTTC
>-|few|TRBV27|TRBJ2-7
CASSHNRGPYEQYF
TGTGCCAGCAGCCACAATCGGGGACCCTACGAGCAGTACTTC
>-|many|TRBV14|TRBJ1-2
CASSQGRIYGYTF
TGTGCCAGCAGCCAGGGACGGATCTATGGCTACACCTTC
>-|few|TRBV25-1|TRBJ1-3
CASSGPGVSTIYF
TGTGCCAGCAGTGGCCCAGGGGTGAGCACCATATATTTT
>-|-|TRBV20-1|TRBJ2-5
CSARLRYQETQYF
TGCAGTGCTCGCCTTAGGTACCAAGAGACCCAGTACTTC
>-|few|TRBV7-9|TRBJ1-2
CASSLGSASNYGYTF
TGTGCCAGCAGCTTAGGGTCGGCTTCTAACTATGGCTACACCTTC
>TRBD1|many|TRBV7-9|TRBJ2-2
CASSLEQGLYTGELFF
TGTGCCAGCAGCTTAGAACAGGGGCTATACACCGGGGAGCTGTTTTTT
>-|few|TRBV6-5|TRBJ1-3
CASSYTLDIFSGNTIYF
TGTGCCAGCAGTTACACCTTGGACATTTTCTCTGGAAACACCATATATTTT
>-|medium-sized|TRBV27|TRBJ1-2
CASSLSGDTNYGYTF
TGTGCCAGCAGTTTATCGGGAGACACGAACTATGGCTACACCTTC
>-|many|TRBV15|TRBJ1-2
CATSTDAYGYTF
TGTGCCACCAGTACGGACGCGTATGGCTACACCTTC
>-|many|TRBV29-1|TRBJ2-2
CSVNVGVDPGELFF
TGCAGCGTTAACGTGGGGGTGGATCCCGGGGAGCTGTTTTTT